These 23 T cell receptor beta chains came from one sample sequenced in a study of CXCR3-negative and CXCR3-positive naive CD8 T cells (dated by TCRdb to between 2018 and 2020). Sequencing instrument: NextSeq 550. The Human TCR Profiling Kit (MiLaboratory) was used to prepare UMI-labeled 5' RACE TRB cDNA libraries. The reads went through TCRdb reprocessing, and each CDR3 protein sequence gets one entry with no DNA. The table of this sample itemizes under 70,000 distinct CDR3 sequences. The ten top clones hold about 20% of the sample. Sequencing used memory CD8+ T cells from blood. The cell subset or site label on this specimen signifies: conventional CD8+ memory T cells (TMEM), sorted as controls. These receptors were obtained from a human donor in good health. Some clones in this sample may be carry-over from other donors' samples.

The chain has TRBV20-1 and TRBJ2-7; TCRdb's D gene call, TRBD2, goes unchecked for lack of DNA. Germline-derived CDR1 and CDR2 are DFQATT and SNEGSKA (reference sequence). The CDR3 sequence is 14 residues long. The CDR3 region is CSAPAPGGPNEQYF.

The V call is TRBV29-1, the J call TRBJ2-7. The CDR3 spans 15 residues. Germline CDR1 is SQVTM and CDR2 is ANQGSEA. The CDR3 region is CSVEDFGQNPVEQYF.

The V call is TRBV12-3 or TRBV12-4, the J call TRBJ2-1; as DNA is missing, the TRBD2 call by TCRdb cannot be tested. The length of the CDR3 is 18 residues. This CDR3 is CASRGGLAEGPNYNEQFF.

This sequence joins TRBV5-1 and TRBJ1-1; the D call of TRBD1 rests on TCRdb alone, since no DNA is present to check it. The CDR3 sequence is 13 residues long. Germline values: CDR1 SGHRS, CDR2 YFSETQ. This chain's CDR3 is CASGPGGSTEAFF.

The V gene is TRBV6-5, the J gene TRBJ2-1; absent DNA, TCRdb's TRBD1 call cannot be checked. The CDR3 is 16 amino acids. Germline-derived CDR1 and CDR2 are MNHEY and SVGAGI. Here the CDR3 reads CASSYPIGQGAHEQFF.

CDR3: CASSPGGVNQPQHF. The chain combines TRBV18 with TRBJ1-5. Germline V gene lookup returns CDR1 KGHSH and CDR2 LQKENI. The CDR3 has 14 amino acids.

The chain joins TRBV4-2 to TRBJ2-7. Germline V CDR1 and CDR2: LGHNA, YNFKEQ. The CDR3 totals 15 residues. The CDR3 loop reads CASSQDPGSLYEQYF.

The chain recombines TRBV6-4 with TRBJ2-5; the TRBD2 assignment by TCRdb is unverifiable without DNA. CDR1 and CDR2 (germline): MRHNA, SNTAGT. The CDR3 extends over 16 amino acids. CDR3 sequence: CASSPTSGGSGETQYF.

V and J are TRBV12-5 and TRBJ2-3; TCRdb reports TRBD1, a call that lacks DNA to check it against. This CDR3 comprises 15 residues. Germline values: CDR1 LGHNT, CDR2 FRNRAP. CDR3 in amino acids: CASGSTRGSTDTQYF.

The chain joins TRBV21-1 to TRBJ1-6; as DNA is missing, the TRBD1 call by TCRdb cannot be tested. TRBV21-1 is a pseudogene segment. CDR3 length: 15 amino acids. The CDR3 region is CASSPTGVYNSPLHF.

The chain joins TRBV29-1 to TRBJ2-1. This CDR3 region has 11 residues. The germline CDR1 and CDR2 sequences are SQVTM and ANQGSEA. CDR3 region: CSVPQDDEQFF.

The genes are TRBV7-6 and TRBJ2-3; TCRdb gives TRBD2 as the D gene, but with no DNA this cannot be confirmed. The CDR3 has 15 residues. CDR1 is SGHVS, CDR2 FNYEAQ, per germline. CDR3 residues: CASSLSAGPTDTQYF.

V gene TRBV7-6 combines with J gene TRBJ2-1; TCRdb reports TRBD1, a call that lacks DNA to check it against. Per germline, CDR1 SGHVS and CDR2 FNYEAQ. The CDR3 length is 16 residues. CDR3 loop: CASNPNPDNSYNEQFF.

The rearrangement links TRBV28 to TRBJ2-7. CDR1 is MDHEN and CDR2 is SYDVKM in the germline V gene. The CDR3 is 13 amino acids. CDR3 in amino acids: CASRSGLFYEQYF.

This sequence joins TRBV6-2 or TRBV6-3 and TRBJ2-4; TCRdb reports TRBD2, a call that lacks DNA to check it against. Germline V gives CDR1 MNHEY, CDR2 SVGEGT. The CDR3 has 18 residues. The CDR3 sequence: CASSLSGGPARDKNIQYF.

The chain combines TRBV24-1 with TRBJ1-5. The CDR3 sequence is 13 residues long. The germline CDR1 and CDR2 sequences are KGHDR and SFDVKD. CDR3 sequence: CATSEGIRQPQHF.

The chain combines TRBV9 with TRBJ2-7. Per germline, CDR1 SGDLS and CDR2 YYNGEE. The CDR3 consists of 11 residues. Here the CDR3 reads CASGDNYEQYF. Based on the CDR3 plus reference TRBV9 and TRBJ2-7, the full variable domain is DSGVTQTPKHLITATGQRVTLRCSPRSGDLSVYWYQQSLDQGLQFLIQYYNGEERAKGNILERFSAQQFPDLHSELNLSSLELGDSALYFCASGDNYEQYFGPGTRLTVT.

V and J are TRBV12-3 or TRBV12-4 and TRBJ2-7. This CDR3 has 11 amino acids. The CDR3 here is CASSQSHEQYF.

The V call is TRBV5-6, the J call TRBJ2-7. The CDR3 is 15 amino acids. CDR1 and CDR2 (germline): SGHDT, YYEEEE. The CDR3 here is CASSLGQVISYEQYF.

J is TRBJ2-3 and V is TRBV7-9; TCRdb returns TRBD2, unconfirmable since there is no DNA. Germline CDR1 and CDR2: SEHNR and FQNEAQ (reference sequence). The CDR3 runs to 17 residues. The CDR3 loop reads CASSLGTSGGVTDTQYF.

The rearrangement links TRBV15 to TRBJ2-3; the D gene TCRdb calls, TRBD1, cannot be checked with no DNA. The germline CDR1 and CDR2 sequences are LNHNV and YYDKDF (reference sequence). The CDR3 totals 15 residues. The chain's CDR3 is CATSLGQGATDTQYF.

The chain combines TRBV4-2 with TRBJ2-7; TCRdb gives TRBD2 as the D gene, but with no DNA this cannot be confirmed. The CDR3 loop spans 16 amino acids. Germline V CDR1 and CDR2: LGHNA, YNFKEQ. The CDR3: CASSQDGAGGPDEQYF.

The chain combines TRBV7-8 with TRBJ2-7; TCRdb designates TRBD1, a call that cannot be tested without DNA. This CDR3 is built from 13 residues. Germline loops: CDR1 SGHVS, CDR2 FQNEAQ. This chain's CDR3 is CASSLTGVDEQYF.